This T cell receptor beta chain was identified in a study of PD-L1 blockade in urothelial cancer (dated by TCRdb to 2016 to 2017). Notes on the research overall: Therapy was started in the mid-2010s for all patients, and atezolizumab 1,200 mg was administered intravenously every 3 weeks. About 90% of the 29 patients were identified as males with urothelial cancer of bladder origin, and a prior smoking history was reported by 18 of 29 patients. An ECOG performance status of 0 or 1 was recorded for the patients, and 0 to 3 prior chemotherapy regimens had been received by the patients. Blood samples were analyzed 3 weeks after the start of treatment (second dose) and 6 weeks after the start of treatment. Blood samples gave median yields of around 140,000 T cells and around 88,000 unique TCRs, along with a median clonality of around 0.075. The study was an exploratory multi-omic analysis of somatic, immune and clinical correlates of response to PD-L1 blockade with atezolizumab in urothelial cancer. Pretreatment tumor samples, along with matched peripheral blood collected serially before and after atezolizumab treatment, underwent TCR sequencing. Durable clinical benefit was defined as a progression-free survival longer than 6 months, and TCR features were additionally tested against progression-free survival and overall survival. In the same patients, pretreatment tumors underwent whole exome sequencing and RNA sequencing in addition to TCR sequencing. Durable clinical benefit was achieved by nine patients and was not achieved by 20 patients. Some 30 patients had pretreatment blood TCR-seq, some 24 had at least one posttreatment blood collection, and some 24 had tumor TCR-seq.

Worth noting for this clone: The clone's antigen remains unknown. No much larger clone is present one base from it, and per-base qualities are unavailable.

The paper's findings and limits, for the study overall: Improved progression-free and overall survival was found to be associated with pretreatment peripheral blood TCR clonality below the median. Among patients with durable benefit, tumor-associated TCR clones showed greater expansion in peripheral blood 3 weeks after treatment started (n = 22, p = 0.022). Because of the small sample size (n ≈ 31) and the many exploratory analyses performed, the results are intended to be regarded as hypothesis-generating.

The time point label corresponds to: peripheral blood 6 weeks after treatment start. A total of about 31 patients with locally advanced or metastatic urothelial carcinoma, treated at Memorial Sloan Kettering on a trial protocol, made up the cohort. Peripheral blood mononuclear cells were collected pretreatment and during treatment, with between 1 and 8 total time points obtained per patient. The Qiagen DNeasy Blood extraction kit was used to purify genomic DNA from total PBMCs and tumor samples. PBMCs were collected pretreatment and during treatment and were isolated and stored as previously described. Each PCR received spiked-in synthetic TCR analog templates so that absolute template abundance could be estimated from read counts. The immunoSEQ assay used bias-controlled V and J gene primers to amplify TCRbeta CDR3 regions from genomic DNA. Rearranged TCRbeta segments were sequenced at approximately 20X coverage. Regarding the original processing steps: Clustering was used to correct sequencing errors, and CDR3s were annotated against IMGT so that V, D and J genes could be assigned. Downstream analyses used only productive TCRbeta rearrangements and left out out-of-frame or stop-codon sequences. To compute clonality, Shannon entropy was normalized by the log of the number of unique productive sequences and then subtracted from one. Fisher's exact test with Benjamini-Hochberg correction, at a threshold of adjusted p below 0.01, was used to find clones that differed between time points or between blood and tumor. In its TCRdb copy, this immuneACCESS table keeps in-frame sequences only and misses some clones. Where compared with another copy, unresolved V genes explain less than half of these, and the others have no known cause. The DNA was the basis for D and trimming; V, J and clone size are from that table. In all, the sample holds some 48,000 clones, and around 85% of those were seen once. Together, the top ten hold about 10% of the sample.

Reading the germline V gene (reference sequence) gives CDR1 SGHNT and CDR2 YYREEE. The cysteine opens and the phenylalanine closes a CDR3 of 16 amino acids. Kept here is only the CDR3 DNA, which spans 48 bases and is read in frame from base 1. V is trimmed back by 4 bases and J by 0 bases, and the junction contains 5 bases that no gene match accounts for. The sequence links TRBV5-4 to TRBJ2-1, and 9 junctional nucleotides match TRBD2. The source is a man in his sixties with urothelial cancer. This sample comprised PBMCs, obtained around atezolizumab (anti-PD-L1) treatment. The nucleotides read TGTGCCAGCAGCCCTAGCGGGGTGAGCTCCTACAATGAGCAGTTCTTC. Its amino acids are CASSPSGVSSYNEQFF.